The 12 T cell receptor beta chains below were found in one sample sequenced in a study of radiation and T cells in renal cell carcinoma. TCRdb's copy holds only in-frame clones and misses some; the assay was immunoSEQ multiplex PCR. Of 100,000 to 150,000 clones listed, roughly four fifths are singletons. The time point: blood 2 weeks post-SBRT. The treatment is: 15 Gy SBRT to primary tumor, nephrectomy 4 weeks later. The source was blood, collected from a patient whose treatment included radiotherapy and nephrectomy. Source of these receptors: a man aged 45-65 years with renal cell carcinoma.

The CDR3 region is CASSGGAGRDTQYF. CDR3 coding DNA: TGTGCCAGTAGCGGGGGGGCGGGCAGAGATACGCAGTATTTT. The chain recombines TRBV19 with TRBJ2-3; 8 bases are a match to TRBD2. The V segment lost 6 bases and the J segment 5 bases; nucleotides outside the gene matches: 7. The germline gives CDR1 LNHDA, CDR2 SQIVND (reference sequence). This CDR3 is 14 amino acids long.

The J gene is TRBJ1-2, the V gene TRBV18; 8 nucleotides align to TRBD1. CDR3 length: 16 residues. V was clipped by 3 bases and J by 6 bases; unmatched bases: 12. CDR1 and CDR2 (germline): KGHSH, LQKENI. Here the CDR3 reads CASSPGTGARHDGYTF. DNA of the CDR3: TGTGCCAGCTCACCCGGGACAGGAGCTCGCCATGATGGCTACACCTTC.

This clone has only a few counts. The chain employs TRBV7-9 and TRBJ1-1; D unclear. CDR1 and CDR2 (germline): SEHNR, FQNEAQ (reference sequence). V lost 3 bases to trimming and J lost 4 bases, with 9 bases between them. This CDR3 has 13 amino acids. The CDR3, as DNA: TGTGCCAGCAGCTTTATGTCGCCCACTGAAGCTTTCTTT. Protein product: CASSFMSPTEAFF.

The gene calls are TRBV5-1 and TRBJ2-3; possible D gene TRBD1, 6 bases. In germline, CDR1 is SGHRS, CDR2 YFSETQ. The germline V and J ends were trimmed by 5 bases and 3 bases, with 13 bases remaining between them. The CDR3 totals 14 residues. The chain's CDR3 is CASRQGAETDTQYF. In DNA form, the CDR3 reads TGCGCCAGCAGACAGGGCGCGGAGACAGATACGCAGTATTTT.

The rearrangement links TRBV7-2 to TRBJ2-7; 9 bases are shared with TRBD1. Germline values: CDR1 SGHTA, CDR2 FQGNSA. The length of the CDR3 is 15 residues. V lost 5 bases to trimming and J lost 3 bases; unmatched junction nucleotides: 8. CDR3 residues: CASSLGQGSFYEQYF. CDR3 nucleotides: TGTGCCAGCAGCCTCGGACAGGGGAGTTTCTACGAGCAGTACTTC.

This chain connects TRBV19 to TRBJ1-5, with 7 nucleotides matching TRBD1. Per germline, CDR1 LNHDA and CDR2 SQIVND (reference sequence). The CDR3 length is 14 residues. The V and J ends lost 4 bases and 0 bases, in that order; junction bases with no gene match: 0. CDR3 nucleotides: TGTGCCAGTAGTAGGACAGGTAGCAATCAGCCCCAGCATTTT. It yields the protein CASSRTGSNQPQHF.

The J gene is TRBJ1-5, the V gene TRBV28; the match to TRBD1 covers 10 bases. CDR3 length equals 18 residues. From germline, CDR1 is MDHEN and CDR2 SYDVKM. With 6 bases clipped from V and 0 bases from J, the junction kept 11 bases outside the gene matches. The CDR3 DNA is TGTGCCAGCAGGCTCGGCGGGACAGGGGAGGGTAGCAATCAGCCCCAGCATTTT. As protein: CASRLGGTGEGSNQPQHF. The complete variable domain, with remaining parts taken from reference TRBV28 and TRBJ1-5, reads DVKVTQSSRYLVKRTGEKVFLECVQDMDHENMFWYRQDPGLGLRLIYFSYDVKMKEKGDIPEGYSVSREKKERFSLILESASTNQTSMYLCASRLGGTGEGSNQPQHFGDGTRLSIL.

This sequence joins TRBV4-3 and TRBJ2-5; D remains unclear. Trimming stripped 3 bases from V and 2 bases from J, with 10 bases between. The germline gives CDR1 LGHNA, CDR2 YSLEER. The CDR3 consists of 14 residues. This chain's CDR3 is CASSQSYPQETQYF. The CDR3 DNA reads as TGCGCCAGCAGCCAGAGCTATCCTCAAGAGACCCAGTACTTC.

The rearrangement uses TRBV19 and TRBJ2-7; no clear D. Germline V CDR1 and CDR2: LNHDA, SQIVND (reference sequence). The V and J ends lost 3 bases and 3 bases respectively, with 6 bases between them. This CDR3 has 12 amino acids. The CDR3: CASSIGNYEQYF. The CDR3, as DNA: TGTGCCAGTAGTATTGGAAACTACGAGCAGTACTTC.

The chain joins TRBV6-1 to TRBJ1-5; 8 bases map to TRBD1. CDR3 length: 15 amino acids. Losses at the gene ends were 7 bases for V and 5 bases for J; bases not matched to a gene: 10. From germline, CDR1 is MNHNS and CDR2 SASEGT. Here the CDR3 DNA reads TGTGCCAGCATCTTATCGGCAGGGGGCGATCAGCCCCAGCATTTT. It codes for CASILSAGGDQPQHF.

CDR3 DNA: TGTGCCAGCAGCTTATCACAGGGGGCCGACGAGCAGTACTTC. Encoded protein: CASSLSQGADEQYF. The chain has TRBV7-3 and TRBJ2-7; 9 bases are a match to TRBD1. The CDR3 is made up of 14 amino acids. CDR1 is SGHTA and CDR2 is FQGTGA in the germline V gene. V lost 2 bases, J lost 5 bases, and 4 bases stayed unmatched.

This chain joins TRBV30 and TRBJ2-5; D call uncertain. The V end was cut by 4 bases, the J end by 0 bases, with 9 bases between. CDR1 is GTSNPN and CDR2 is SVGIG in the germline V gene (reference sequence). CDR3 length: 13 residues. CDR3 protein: CAWTDPNQETQYF. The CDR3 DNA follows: TGTGCCTGGACCGACCCTAACCAAGAGACCCAGTACTTC.